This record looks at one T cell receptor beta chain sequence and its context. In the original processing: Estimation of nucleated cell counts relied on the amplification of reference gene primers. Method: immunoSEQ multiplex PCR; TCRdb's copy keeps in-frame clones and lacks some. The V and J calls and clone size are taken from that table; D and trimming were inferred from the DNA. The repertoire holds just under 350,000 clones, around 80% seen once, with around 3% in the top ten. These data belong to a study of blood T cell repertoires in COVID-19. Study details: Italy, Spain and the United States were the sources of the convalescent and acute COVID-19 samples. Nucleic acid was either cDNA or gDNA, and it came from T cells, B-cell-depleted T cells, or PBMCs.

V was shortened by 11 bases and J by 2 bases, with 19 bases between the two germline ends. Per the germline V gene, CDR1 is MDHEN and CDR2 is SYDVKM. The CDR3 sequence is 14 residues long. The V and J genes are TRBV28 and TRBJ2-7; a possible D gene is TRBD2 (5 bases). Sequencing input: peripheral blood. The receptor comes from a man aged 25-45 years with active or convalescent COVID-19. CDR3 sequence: CAVESREYAYEQYF. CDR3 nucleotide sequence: TGTGCCGTTGAATCAAGGGAGTATGCCTACGAGCAGTACTTC.